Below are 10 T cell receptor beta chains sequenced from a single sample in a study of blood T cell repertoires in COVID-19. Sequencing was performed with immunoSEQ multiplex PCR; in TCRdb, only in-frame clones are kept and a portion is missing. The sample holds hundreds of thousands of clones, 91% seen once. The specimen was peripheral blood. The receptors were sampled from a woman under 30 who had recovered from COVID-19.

The CDR3 region is CASSQWTASNYGYTF. DNA for the CDR3: TGTGCCAGTAGTCAATGGACAGCTTCTAACTATGGCTACACCTTC. The gene calls are TRBV19 and TRBJ1-2; weak D call: TRBD1 (6 bases). The germline gives CDR1 LNHDA, CDR2 SQIVND (reference sequence). This CDR3 has 15 residues. Trimming cost V 5 bases and J 0 bases, with 13 bases left between them. Variable domain in full (rest from reference TRBV19 and TRBJ1-2): DGGITQSPKYLFRKEGQNVTLSCEQNLNHDAMYWYRQDPGQGLRLIYYSQIVNDFQKGDIAEGYSVSREKKESFPLTVTSAQKNPTAFYLCASSQWTASNYGYTFGSGTRLTVV.

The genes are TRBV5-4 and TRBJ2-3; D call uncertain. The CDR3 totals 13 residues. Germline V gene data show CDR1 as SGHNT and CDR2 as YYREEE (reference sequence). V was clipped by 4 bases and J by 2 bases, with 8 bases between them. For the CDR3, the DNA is TGTGCCAGCAGCCCCACATCCACAGATACGCAGTATTTT. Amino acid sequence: CASSPTSTDTQYF.

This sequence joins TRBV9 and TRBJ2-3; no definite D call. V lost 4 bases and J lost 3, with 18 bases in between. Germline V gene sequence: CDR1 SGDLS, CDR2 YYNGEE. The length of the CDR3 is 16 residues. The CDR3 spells CASSPDRRGGTDTQYF. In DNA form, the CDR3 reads TGTGCCAGCAGCCCCGACCGCCGCGGTGGGACAGATACGCAGTATTTT. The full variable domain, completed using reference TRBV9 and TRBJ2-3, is DSGVTQTPKHLITATGQRVTLRCSPRSGDLSVYWYQQSLDQGLQFLIQYYNGEERAKGNILERFSAQQFPDLHSELNLSSLELGDSALYFCASSPDRRGGTDTQYFGPGTRLTVL.

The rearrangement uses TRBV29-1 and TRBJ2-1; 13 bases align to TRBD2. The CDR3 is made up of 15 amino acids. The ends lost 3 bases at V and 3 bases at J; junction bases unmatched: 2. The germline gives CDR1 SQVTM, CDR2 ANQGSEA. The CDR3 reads CSVEGLAGRYNEQFF. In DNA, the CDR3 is TGCAGCGTTGAGGGACTAGCGGGACGCTACAATGAGCAGTTCTTC.

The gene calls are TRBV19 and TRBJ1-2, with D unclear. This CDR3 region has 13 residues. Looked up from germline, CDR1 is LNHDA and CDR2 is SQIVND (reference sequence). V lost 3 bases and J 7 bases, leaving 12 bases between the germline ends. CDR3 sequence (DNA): TGTGCCAGTAGTATTTTTGGGGAGGGTGGCTACACCTTC. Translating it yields CASSIFGEGGYTF.

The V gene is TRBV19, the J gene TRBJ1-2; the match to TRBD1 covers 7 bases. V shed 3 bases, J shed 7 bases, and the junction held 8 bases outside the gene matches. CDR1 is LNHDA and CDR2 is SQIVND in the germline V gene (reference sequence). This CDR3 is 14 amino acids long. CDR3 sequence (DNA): TGTGCCAGTAGTATTTTGACAGGGTTCGCTGGCTACACCTTC. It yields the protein CASSILTGFAGYTF.

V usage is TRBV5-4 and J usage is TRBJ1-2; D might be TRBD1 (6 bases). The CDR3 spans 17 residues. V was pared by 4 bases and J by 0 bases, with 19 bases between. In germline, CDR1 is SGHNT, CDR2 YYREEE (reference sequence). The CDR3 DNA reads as TGTGCCAGCAGCCCCAGGACAGCCTCCCCTACTAACTATGGCTACACCTTC. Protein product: CASSPRTASPTNYGYTF.

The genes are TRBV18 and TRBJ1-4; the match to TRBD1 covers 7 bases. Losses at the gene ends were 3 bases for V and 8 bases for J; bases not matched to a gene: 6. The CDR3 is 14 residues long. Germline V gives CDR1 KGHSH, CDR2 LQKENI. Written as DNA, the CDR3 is TGTGCCAGCTCACCCTTCACAGGGGACGAAAAACTGTTTTTT. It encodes CASSPFTGDEKLFF.

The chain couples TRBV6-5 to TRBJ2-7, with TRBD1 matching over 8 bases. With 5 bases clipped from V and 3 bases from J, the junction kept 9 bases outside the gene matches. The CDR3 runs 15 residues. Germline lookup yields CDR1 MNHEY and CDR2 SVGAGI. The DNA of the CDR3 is TGTGCCAGCAGTCCCCGAGACAGGGGCTACTACGAGCAGTACGTC. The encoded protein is CASSPRDRGYYEQYV.

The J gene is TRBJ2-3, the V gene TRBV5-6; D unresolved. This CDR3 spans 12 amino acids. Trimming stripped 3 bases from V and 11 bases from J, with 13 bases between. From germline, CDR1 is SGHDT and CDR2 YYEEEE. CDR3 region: CASSSTVLGQYF. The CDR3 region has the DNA TGTGCCAGCAGCTCGACCGTCCTAGGGCAGTATTTT.